A selection of T cell receptor beta chains follows, all from one sample in a study of T cell repertoires in cytomegalovirus infection. The antigens for these receptors are not known. MiXCR was run by TCRdb on the reads, yielding one entry per CDR3 protein. This table holds 380,000 or so distinct CDR3 sequences, about 35% found once. The sample was cultured PBMCs, taken from culture after CMV antigen stimulation. The source of these receptors is a human donor in good health (CMV status not recorded). Some clones in this sample may be carry-over from other donors' samples. Both conserved end residues are part of each CDR3. Each record gives: clone size, J gene, D gene, V gene, CDR3 DNA, CDR3 protein. The D gene is left open where the match is weak. For some rows the clone size is stated as once, few or many, or as a class when expanded; others skip it.

clone_size: .; j_call: TRBJ1-6; d_call: .; v_call: TRBV7-8; cdr3_nt: TGTGCCAGCAGCCCACTCCGGGGACCCCTCCACTTT; cdr3_aa: CASSPLRGPLHF
clone_size: few; j_call: TRBJ2-7; d_call: TRBD2; v_call: TRBV28; cdr3_nt: TGTGCCAGCAGTCCTCTAGCGGGGGACTCCTACGAGCAGTACTTC; cdr3_aa: CASSPLAGDSYEQYF
clone_size: few; j_call: TRBJ2-4; d_call: .; v_call: TRBV27; cdr3_nt: TGTGCCAGCAGTTCACCTCGCGGGGTCTCGACAAACATTCAGTACTTC; cdr3_aa: CASSSPRGVSTNIQYF
clone_size: few; j_call: TRBJ1-1; d_call: TRBD1; v_call: TRBV6-1; cdr3_nt: TGTGCCAGCAATTCCAGGACAGGGGGCTGGAACACTGAAGCTTTCTTT; cdr3_aa: CASNSRTGGWNTEAFF
clone_size: .; j_call: TRBJ1-3; d_call: .; v_call: TRBV12-3/TRBV12-4; cdr3_nt: TGTGCCAGCAGTCCACTCGGAAATACGGGAGGAAACACCATATATTTT; cdr3_aa: CASSPLGNTGGNTIYF
clone_size: few; j_call: TRBJ2-1; d_call: TRBD2; v_call: TRBV10-3; cdr3_nt: TGTGCCATCAGCCCCGGGGGGGGTCCGTTCAATGAGCAGTTCTTC; cdr3_aa: CAISPGGGPFNEQFF
clone_size: .; j_call: TRBJ2-5; d_call: .; v_call: TRBV11-2; cdr3_nt: TGTGCCAGCAGCTCAACTCCCTCACAAAGGGGCCAAGAGACCCAGTACTTC; cdr3_aa: CASSSTPSQRGQETQYF
clone_size: few; j_call: TRBJ1-1; d_call: .; v_call: TRBV11-2; cdr3_nt: TGTGCCAGCAGCCCGTGGGAGGGATCAACTTTCTTT; cdr3_aa: CASSPWEGSTFF
clone_size: .; j_call: TRBJ2-2; d_call: .; v_call: TRBV6-1; cdr3_nt: TGTGCCAGCAGTGAGTTGGGACAGAACACCGGGGAGCTGTTTTTT; cdr3_aa: CASSELGQNTGELFF
clone_size: .; j_call: TRBJ1-2; d_call: TRBD1; v_call: TRBV6-1; cdr3_nt: TGTGCCAGCACCGAGACAGGGGTTAGCGGCTACACCTTC; cdr3_aa: CASTETGVSGYTF
clone_size: .; j_call: TRBJ1-2; d_call: .; v_call: TRBV2; cdr3_nt: TGTGCCAGCAGAGGGGTTCCCGGCTACACCTTC; cdr3_aa: CASRGVPGYTF
clone_size: .; j_call: TRBJ2-3; d_call: .; v_call: TRBV11-1; cdr3_nt: TGTGCCAGCAGTACCTGGGGTGACGTCGCAGATACGCAGTATTTT; cdr3_aa: CASSTWGDVADTQYF
clone_size: .; j_call: TRBJ1-2; d_call: .; v_call: TRBV19; cdr3_nt: TGTGCCAGTAATGTAGGGACCGCTTATGGCTACACCTTC; cdr3_aa: CASNVGTAYGYTF
clone_size: .; j_call: TRBJ1-4; d_call: .; v_call: TRBV4-1; cdr3_nt: TGCGCCAGCAGCCCAGTGGGGTCGGGTGAAAAACTGTTTTTT; cdr3_aa: CASSPVGSGEKLFF
clone_size: few; j_call: TRBJ2-1; d_call: TRBD2; v_call: TRBV7-6; cdr3_nt: TGTGCCAGCAGCACCTTAGCGGGAGGGATCTACAATGAGCAGTTCTTC; cdr3_aa: CASSTLAGGIYNEQFF
clone_size: .; j_call: TRBJ2-2; d_call: TRBD2; v_call: TRBV7-6; cdr3_nt: TGTGCCAGCAGCTTCCTAGCGGGCGGGGAGCTGTTTTTT; cdr3_aa: CASSFLAGGELFF
clone_size: few; j_call: TRBJ2-3; d_call: TRBD2; v_call: TRBV20-1; cdr3_nt: TGCAGTGCCTTAGGGGGCGGGAGGGCCATCGGAGGAACAGATACGCAGTATTTT; cdr3_aa: CSALGGGRAIGGTDTQYF
clone_size: once; j_call: TRBJ1-1; d_call: TRBD1; v_call: TRBV6-6; cdr3_nt: TGTGCCAGCAGTTACGACAGGGGGTTCAACACTGAAGCTTTCTTT; cdr3_aa: CASSYDRGFNTEAFF
clone_size: .; j_call: TRBJ1-1; d_call: .; v_call: TRBV19; cdr3_nt: TGTGCCAGTAGTATGCGAGACAGCGGGGTGACTGAAGCTTTCTTT; cdr3_aa: CASSMRDSGVTEAFF
clone_size: .; j_call: TRBJ1-5; d_call: TRBD1; v_call: TRBV19; cdr3_nt: TGTGCCAGTCGTGACCGACAGGGGCCGAATCAGCCCCAGCATTTT; cdr3_aa: CASRDRQGPNQPQHF
clone_size: few; j_call: TRBJ2-5; d_call: .; v_call: TRBV2; cdr3_nt: TGTGCCAGCAGTGGATGGTCACGAGAGACCCAGTACTTC; cdr3_aa: CASSGWSRETQYF
clone_size: .; j_call: TRBJ1-2; d_call: .; v_call: TRBV15; cdr3_nt: TGTGCCACCAGCAGAGCGTCCCCGAAGGGGGGAATCTATGGCTACACCTTC; cdr3_aa: CATSRASPKGGIYGYTF
clone_size: few; j_call: TRBJ2-5; d_call: .; v_call: TRBV7-9; cdr3_nt: TGTGCCAGCAGCTTAGAGTCAGCGTGGGTAATGGAGACCCAGTACTTC; cdr3_aa: CASSLESAWVMETQYF
clone_size: .; j_call: TRBJ1-1; d_call: .; v_call: TRBV5-4; cdr3_nt: TGTGCCAGCAGCACCCGACAGGAAAGTGAAGCTTTCTTT; cdr3_aa: CASSTRQESEAFF
clone_size: .; j_call: TRBJ1-5; d_call: TRBD1; v_call: TRBV6-1; cdr3_nt: TGTGCCAGCAGTAAACAGGGGAGGGATCAGCCCCAGCATTTT; cdr3_aa: CASSKQGRDQPQHF
clone_size: .; j_call: TRBJ2-3; d_call: TRBD2; v_call: TRBV23-1; cdr3_nt: TGCGCCAGCAGTGAACCCGGGACTAGCGGGAGAGGGGGTACGCAGTATTTT; cdr3_aa: CASSEPGTSGRGGTQYF
clone_size: few; j_call: TRBJ2-3; d_call: .; v_call: TRBV7-2; cdr3_nt: TGTGCCAGCAGCTTGCAGTCCGGGACAGATACGCAGTATTTT; cdr3_aa: CASSLQSGTDTQYF
clone_size: .; j_call: TRBJ2-7; d_call: TRBD2; v_call: TRBV28; cdr3_nt: TGTGCCAGCAGCTCAAGTAAGGCGGGAGGTTTCTACGAGCAGTACTTC; cdr3_aa: CASSSSKAGGFYEQYF
clone_size: .; j_call: TRBJ1-1; d_call: .; v_call: TRBV28; cdr3_nt: TGTGCCAGCAGAAATGGGGGGCGTAACACTGAAGCTTTCTTT; cdr3_aa: CASRNGGRNTEAFF
clone_size: few; j_call: TRBJ2-2; d_call: .; v_call: TRBV27; cdr3_nt: TGTGCCAGCTCTCGGGGTGGCGGGGAGCTGTTTTTT; cdr3_aa: CASSRGGGELFF
clone_size: few; j_call: TRBJ2-3; d_call: .; v_call: TRBV7-6; cdr3_nt: TGTGCCAGCAGCTTATCGGAGCCCCAAAGCACAGATACGCAGTATTTT; cdr3_aa: CASSLSEPQSTDTQYF
clone_size: few; j_call: TRBJ2-2; d_call: .; v_call: TRBV7-9; cdr3_nt: TGTGCCAGCATACACGGGAGTGGCACCGGGGAGCTGTTTTTT; cdr3_aa: CASIHGSGTGELFF
clone_size: .; j_call: TRBJ2-2; d_call: .; v_call: TRBV4-3; cdr3_nt: TGCGCCAGCAGCCAAGCCTCAGGAGTGGGAGCCGGGGAGCTGTTTTTT; cdr3_aa: CASSQASGVGAGELFF
clone_size: .; j_call: TRBJ2-1; d_call: TRBD1; v_call: TRBV5-4; cdr3_nt: TGTGCCAGCAGCGGGGACAGGGATGAGCAGTTCTTC; cdr3_aa: CASSGDRDEQFF
clone_size: .; j_call: TRBJ2-1; d_call: .; v_call: TRBV28; cdr3_nt: TGTGCCAGCAGTTCCCCTTGGTCGGAGCAGTTCTTC; cdr3_aa: CASSSPWSEQFF
clone_size: few; j_call: TRBJ1-5; d_call: .; v_call: TRBV7-4; cdr3_nt: TGTGCCAGCAGCTTAGGGTCCCATGACCAGCATTTT; cdr3_aa: CASSLGSHDQHF
clone_size: .; j_call: TRBJ2-1; d_call: TRBD2; v_call: TRBV20-1; cdr3_nt: TGCAGTACCCCACCGGGCGGGAGGGCCGGTTGGGAGCAGTTCTTC; cdr3_aa: CSTPPGGRAGWEQFF
clone_size: .; j_call: TRBJ1-5; d_call: TRBD1; v_call: TRBV20-1; cdr3_nt: TGCAGTGCCGTACTCGGGACAGATAGCAATCAGCCCCAGCATTTT; cdr3_aa: CSAVLGTDSNQPQHF
clone_size: .; j_call: TRBJ2-7; d_call: TRBD2; v_call: TRBV5-6; cdr3_nt: TGTGCCAGCAGCTTTGGGAGCGGGAGTATAAACGAGCAGTACTTC; cdr3_aa: CASSFGSGSINEQYF
clone_size: .; j_call: TRBJ2-1; d_call: TRBD2; v_call: TRBV4-1; cdr3_nt: TGCGCCAGCAGCCAAGTGGCGACTAGCGGGAGGGCCGTCAATGAGCAGTTCTTC; cdr3_aa: CASSQVATSGRAVNEQFF
clone_size: .; j_call: TRBJ1-1; d_call: .; v_call: TRBV20-1; cdr3_nt: TGCAGTGCTAGAGATCCTAGGAAGGGCATGAACACTGAAGCTTTCTTT; cdr3_aa: CSARDPRKGMNTEAFF
clone_size: many; j_call: TRBJ1-1; d_call: TRBD1; v_call: TRBV7-2; cdr3_nt: TGTGCCAGCAGCCGCCCCTCCCAGACAGGGTCGGAAGCTTTCTTT; cdr3_aa: CASSRPSQTGSEAFF
clone_size: .; j_call: TRBJ1-1; d_call: .; v_call: TRBV12-3/TRBV12-4; cdr3_nt: TGTGCCAGCAGTTTAAGTGTCGGGGGAGGAATGGCTGAAGCTTTCTTT; cdr3_aa: CASSLSVGGGMAEAFF
clone_size: few; j_call: TRBJ2-3; d_call: .; v_call: TRBV12-3/TRBV12-4; cdr3_nt: TGTGCCAGCAGACGGACCCGTCCGGAAGATACGCAGTATTTT; cdr3_aa: CASRRTRPEDTQYF
clone_size: .; j_call: TRBJ2-1; d_call: TRBD2; v_call: TRBV6-2/TRBV6-3; cdr3_nt: TGTGCCACCGGGGGACTAGCGGGAGTAGGGGAGCAGTTCTTC; cdr3_aa: CATGGLAGVGEQFF
clone_size: .; j_call: TRBJ1-4; d_call: .; v_call: TRBV28; cdr3_nt: TGTGCCAGCAGTCCATCTCGACACGTAACGCGCGAAAAACTGTTTTTT; cdr3_aa: CASSPSRHVTREKLFF
clone_size: few; j_call: TRBJ2-1; d_call: .; v_call: TRBV7-9; cdr3_nt: TGTGCCAGCAGCTTAGCGAGGGGTCTGGGAAACAATGAGCAGTTCTTC; cdr3_aa: CASSLARGLGNNEQFF
clone_size: once; j_call: TRBJ2-1; d_call: TRBD1; v_call: TRBV7-6; cdr3_nt: TGTGCCAGCAGCGGACAGGGGTTCTCCTACAATGAGCAGTTCTTC; cdr3_aa: CASSGQGFSYNEQFF
clone_size: .; j_call: TRBJ1-4; d_call: .; v_call: TRBV19; cdr3_nt: TGTGCCAGTAGTATTGTTGCAACTAATGAAAAACTGTTTTTT; cdr3_aa: CASSIVATNEKLFF
clone_size: .; j_call: TRBJ1-2; d_call: .; v_call: TRBV29-1; cdr3_nt: TGCAGCGTTGGGACCGGGACATTGAATGGCTACACCTTC; cdr3_aa: CSVGTGTLNGYTF
clone_size: few; j_call: TRBJ2-7; d_call: .; v_call: TRBV6-1; cdr3_nt: TGTGCCAGCAGTGCTTACAGGGACCCCTCCTACGAGCAGTACTTC; cdr3_aa: CASSAYRDPSYEQYF
clone_size: .; j_call: TRBJ2-3; d_call: .; v_call: TRBV29-1; cdr3_nt: TGCAGCGTTGAAGATTTGACCAACGCAGATACGCAGTATTTT; cdr3_aa: CSVEDLTNADTQYF
clone_size: once; j_call: TRBJ2-7; d_call: .; v_call: TRBV27; cdr3_nt: TGTGCCAGCAGTTTAGGGACAATCTCCTACGAGCAGTACTTC; cdr3_aa: CASSLGTISYEQYF
clone_size: .; j_call: TRBJ1-1; d_call: TRBD1; v_call: TRBV18; cdr3_nt: TGTGCCAGCTCACCACAGGGGCAGGGGGCGTACACTGAAGCTTTCTTT; cdr3_aa: CASSPQGQGAYTEAFF
clone_size: .; j_call: TRBJ2-1; d_call: .; v_call: TRBV5-1; cdr3_nt: TGCGCCAGCAGCAAGAGGACAGAGACCTACAATGAGCAGTTCTTC; cdr3_aa: CASSKRTETYNEQFF